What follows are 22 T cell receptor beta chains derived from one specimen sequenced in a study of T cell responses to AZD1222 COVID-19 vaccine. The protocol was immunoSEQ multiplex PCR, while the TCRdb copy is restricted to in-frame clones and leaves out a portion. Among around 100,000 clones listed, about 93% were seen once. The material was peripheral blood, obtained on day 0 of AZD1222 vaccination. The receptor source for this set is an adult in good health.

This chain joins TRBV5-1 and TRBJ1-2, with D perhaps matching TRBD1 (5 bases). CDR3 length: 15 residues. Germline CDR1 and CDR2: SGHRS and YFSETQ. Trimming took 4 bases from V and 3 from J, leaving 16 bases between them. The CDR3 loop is CASSDQGLEDYGYTF. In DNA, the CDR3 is TGCGCCAGCAGCGACCAGGGTCTAGAGGACTATGGCTACACCTTC.

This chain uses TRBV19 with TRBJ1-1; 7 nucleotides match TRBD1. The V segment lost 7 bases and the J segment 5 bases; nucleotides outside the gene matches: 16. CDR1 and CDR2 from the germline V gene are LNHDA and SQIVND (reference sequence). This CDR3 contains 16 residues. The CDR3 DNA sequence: TGTGCCAGTATTCCTATAGGGGAGGGGGCGAGAACTGAAGCTTTCTTT. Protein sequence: CASIPIGEGARTEAFF. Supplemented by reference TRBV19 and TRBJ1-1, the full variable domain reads DGGITQSPKYLFRKEGQNVTLSCEQNLNHDAMYWYRQDPGQGLRLIYYSQIVNDFQKGDIAEGYSVSREKKESFPLTVTSAQKNPTAFYLCASIPIGEGARTEAFFGQGTRLTVV.

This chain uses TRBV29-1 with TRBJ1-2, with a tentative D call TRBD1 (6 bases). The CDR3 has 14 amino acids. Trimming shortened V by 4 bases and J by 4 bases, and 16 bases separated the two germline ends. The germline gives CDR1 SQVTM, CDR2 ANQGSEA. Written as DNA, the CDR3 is TGCAGCGTTGCTCTCGCAGGGGAGGTCTATGGCTACACCTTC. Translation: CSVALAGEVYGYTF.

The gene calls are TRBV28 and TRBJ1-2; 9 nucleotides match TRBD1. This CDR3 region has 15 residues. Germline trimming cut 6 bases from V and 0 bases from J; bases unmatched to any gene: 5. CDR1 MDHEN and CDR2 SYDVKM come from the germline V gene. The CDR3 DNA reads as TGTGCCAGCAGCTCGGACAGGGGTGCTAACTATGGCTACACCTTC. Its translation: CASSSDRGANYGYTF.

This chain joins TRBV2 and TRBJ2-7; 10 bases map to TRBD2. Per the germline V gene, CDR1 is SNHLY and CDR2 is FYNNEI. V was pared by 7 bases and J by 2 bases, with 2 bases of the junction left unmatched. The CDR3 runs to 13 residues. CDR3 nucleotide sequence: TGTGCCAGCACGACTAGCGGGCCCTACGAGCAGTACTTC. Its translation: CASTTSGPYEQYF. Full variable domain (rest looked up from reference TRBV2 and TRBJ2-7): EPEVTQTPSHQVTQMGQEVILRCVPISNHLYFYWYRQILGQKVEFLVSFYNNEISEKSEIFDDQFSVERPDGSNFTLKIRSTKLEDSAMYFCASTTSGPYEQYFGPGTRLTVT.

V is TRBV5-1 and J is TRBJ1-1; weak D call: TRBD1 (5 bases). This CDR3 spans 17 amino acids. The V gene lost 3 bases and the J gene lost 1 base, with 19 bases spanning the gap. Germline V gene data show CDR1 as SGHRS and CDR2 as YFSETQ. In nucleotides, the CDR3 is TGCGCCAGCAGCTCTCGATTGTGGGGCGATGGGAACACTGAAGCTTTCTTT. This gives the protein CASSSRLWGDGNTEAFF.

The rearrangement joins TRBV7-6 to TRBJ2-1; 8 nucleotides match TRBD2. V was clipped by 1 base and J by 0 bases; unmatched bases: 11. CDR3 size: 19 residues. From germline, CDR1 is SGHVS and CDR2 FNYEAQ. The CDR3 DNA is TGTGCCAGCAGCTTAGTTTCGGGGGCTAGCGGGCTCTCCTACAATGAGCAGTTCTTC. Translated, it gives CASSLVSGASGLSYNEQFF.

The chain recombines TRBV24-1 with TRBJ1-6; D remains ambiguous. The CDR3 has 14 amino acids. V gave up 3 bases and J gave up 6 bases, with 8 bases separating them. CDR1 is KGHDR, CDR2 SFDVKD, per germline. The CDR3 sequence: CATSDGIGNSPLHF. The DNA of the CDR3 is TGTGCCACCAGTGATGGGATCGGTAATTCACCCCTCCACTTT.

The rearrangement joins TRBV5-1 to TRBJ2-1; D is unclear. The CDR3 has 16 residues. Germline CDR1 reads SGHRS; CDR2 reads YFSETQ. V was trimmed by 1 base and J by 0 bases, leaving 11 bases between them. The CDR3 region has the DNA TGCGCCAGCAGCTTGATCGCCGCAAGCTCCTACAATGAGCAGTTCTTC. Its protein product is CASSLIAASSYNEQFF.

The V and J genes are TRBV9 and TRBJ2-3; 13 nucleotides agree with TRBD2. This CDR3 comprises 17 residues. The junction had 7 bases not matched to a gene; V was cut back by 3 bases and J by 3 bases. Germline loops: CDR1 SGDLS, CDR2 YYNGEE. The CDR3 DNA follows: TGTGCCAGCAGCGACGGGACTAGCGGGATGGTTACAGATACGCAGTATTTT. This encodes CASSDGTSGMVTDTQYF.

The CDR3 coding sequence is TGTGCCAGCAGCTTAGACGGGTCCTCTGGAAACACCATATATTTT. Its protein is CASSLDGSSGNTIYF. The genes are TRBV11-2 and TRBJ1-3, with no clear D. CDR1 is SGHAT and CDR2 is FQNNGV in the germline V gene. The CDR3 loop spans 15 amino acids. Trimming removed 0 bases from V and 0 bases from J, with 6 bases in between.

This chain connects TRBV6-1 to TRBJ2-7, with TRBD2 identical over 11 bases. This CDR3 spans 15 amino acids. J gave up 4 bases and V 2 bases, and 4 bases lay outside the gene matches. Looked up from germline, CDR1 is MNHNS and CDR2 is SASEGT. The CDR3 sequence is CASSEQLAGVYEQYF. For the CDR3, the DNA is TGTGCCAGCAGTGAACAACTAGCGGGAGTTTACGAGCAGTACTTC.

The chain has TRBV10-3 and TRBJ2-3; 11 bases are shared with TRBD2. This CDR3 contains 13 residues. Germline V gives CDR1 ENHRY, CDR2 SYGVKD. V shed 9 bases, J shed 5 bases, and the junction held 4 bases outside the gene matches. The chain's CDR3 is CAIAGTSGDTQYF. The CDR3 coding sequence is TGTGCCATTGCTGGGACTAGCGGAGATACGCAGTATTTT.

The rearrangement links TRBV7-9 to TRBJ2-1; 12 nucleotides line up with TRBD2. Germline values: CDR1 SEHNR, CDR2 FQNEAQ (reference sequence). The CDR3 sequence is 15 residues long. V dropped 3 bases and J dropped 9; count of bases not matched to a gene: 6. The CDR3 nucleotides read TGTGCCAGCAGCTTCGGACTAGCGGGAAGTCGTGAGCAGTTCTTC. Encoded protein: CASSFGLAGSREQFF.

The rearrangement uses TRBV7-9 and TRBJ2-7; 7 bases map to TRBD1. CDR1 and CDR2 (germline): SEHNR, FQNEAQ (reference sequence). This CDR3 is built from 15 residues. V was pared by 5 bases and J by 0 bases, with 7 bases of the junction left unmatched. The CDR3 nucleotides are TGTGCCAGCAGCCAGAGACAGGGCCCCTCCTACGAGCAGTACTTC. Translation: CASSQRQGPSYEQYF.

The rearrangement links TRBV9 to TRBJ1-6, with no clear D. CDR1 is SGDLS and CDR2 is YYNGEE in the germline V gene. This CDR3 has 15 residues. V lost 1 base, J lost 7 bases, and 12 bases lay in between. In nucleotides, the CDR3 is TGTGCCAGCAGCGTATCTGGGTCGAGGAATTCACCCCTCCACTTT. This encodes CASSVSGSRNSPLHF.

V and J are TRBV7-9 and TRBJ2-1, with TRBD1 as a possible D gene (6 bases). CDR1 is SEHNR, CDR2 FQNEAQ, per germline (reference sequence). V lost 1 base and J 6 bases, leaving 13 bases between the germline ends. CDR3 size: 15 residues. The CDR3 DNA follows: TGTGCCAGCAGCTTAGAAGGGGGTCGAATCAATGAGCAGTTCTTC. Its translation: CASSLEGGRINEQFF.

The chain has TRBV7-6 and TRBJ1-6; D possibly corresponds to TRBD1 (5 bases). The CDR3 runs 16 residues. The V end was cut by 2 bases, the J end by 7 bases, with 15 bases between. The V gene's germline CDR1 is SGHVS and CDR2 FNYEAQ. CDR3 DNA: TGTGCCAGCAGCTTAACGACGGGGACGGACAATTCACCCCTCCACTTT. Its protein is CASSLTTGTDNSPLHF.

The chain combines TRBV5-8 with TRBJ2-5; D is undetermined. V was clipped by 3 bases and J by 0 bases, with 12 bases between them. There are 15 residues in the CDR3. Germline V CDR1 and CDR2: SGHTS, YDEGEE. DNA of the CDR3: TGTGCCAGCAGCTCCCCTTATCGGGACCAAGAGACCCAGTACTTC. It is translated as CASSSPYRDQETQYF.

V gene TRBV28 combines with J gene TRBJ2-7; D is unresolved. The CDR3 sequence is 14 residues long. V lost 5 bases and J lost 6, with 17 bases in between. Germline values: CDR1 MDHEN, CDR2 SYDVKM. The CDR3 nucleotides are TGTGCCAGCAGTCCCAGAATCCTCACCGTCGAGCAGTACTTC. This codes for CASSPRILTVEQYF.

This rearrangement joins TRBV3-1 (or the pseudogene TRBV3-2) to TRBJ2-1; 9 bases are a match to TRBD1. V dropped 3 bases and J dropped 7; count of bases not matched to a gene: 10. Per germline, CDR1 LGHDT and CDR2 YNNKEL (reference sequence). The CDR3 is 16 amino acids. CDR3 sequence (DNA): TGTGCCAGCAGCCACCCAGGACAGGGGTCGGGGAATGAGCAGTTCTTC. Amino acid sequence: CASSHPGQGSGNEQFF.

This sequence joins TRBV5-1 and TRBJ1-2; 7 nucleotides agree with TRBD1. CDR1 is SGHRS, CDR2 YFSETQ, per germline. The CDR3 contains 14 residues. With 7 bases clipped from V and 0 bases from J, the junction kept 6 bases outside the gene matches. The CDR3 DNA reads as TGCGCCAGCGGACCCGGGACAGCTAACTATGGCTACACCTTC. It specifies CASGPGTANYGYTF.